The rows below give T cell receptor beta chains drawn from one sample of a study of OX40 agonist ivuxolimab in advanced cancers. The assay was immunoSEQ multiplex PCR, and TCRdb's table has in-frame clones only and misses some. The table has about 77,000 clones, over 70% seen once. This sample comprised CD4+ or CD8+ T cells sorted from blood, obtained in a trial of the OX40 agonist ivuxolimab. The receptors were gathered from an adult with an advanced solid tumor such as melanoma, head and neck, liver or kidney cancer. Each CDR3 is given with its conserved first and last residue. D genes are given only for firm matches. Some rows mark clone size as missing; the rest say once, few, many or name a class of expanded clone.

v_call: TRBV5-4; clone_size: .; j_call: TRBJ1-2; d_call: TRBD1; cdr3_aa: CASSLRDRDEFGYTF; cdr3_nt: TGTGCCAGCAGCCTTAGGGACAGGGACGAATTCGGCTACACCTTC
v_call: TRBV5-1; clone_size: .; j_call: TRBJ2-1; d_call: .; cdr3_aa: CASSLDRVGNEQFF; cdr3_nt: TGCGCCAGCAGCTTGGATAGGGTCGGCAATGAGCAGTTCTTC
v_call: TRBV6-5; clone_size: .; j_call: TRBJ2-1; d_call: TRBD2; cdr3_aa: CASRPGLSYNEQFF; cdr3_nt: TGTGCCAGCAGGCCGGGACTATCGTACAATGAGCAGTTCTTC
v_call: TRBV29-1; clone_size: .; j_call: TRBJ1-1; d_call: .; cdr3_aa: CSAWTALNTEAFF; cdr3_nt: TGCAGCGCCTGGACAGCCTTGAACACTGAAGCTTTCTTT
v_call: TRBV5-1; clone_size: once; j_call: TRBJ1-3; d_call: .; cdr3_aa: CASRRTGPGNTIYF; cdr3_nt: TGCGCCAGCAGAAGAACGGGTCCTGGAAACACCATATATTTT
v_call: TRBV7-3; clone_size: .; j_call: TRBJ2-1; d_call: .; cdr3_aa: CASSLMNGGYNEQFF; cdr3_nt: TGTGCCAGCAGCTTAATGAATGGGGGCTACAATGAGCAGTTCTTC
v_call: TRBV7-2; clone_size: .; j_call: TRBJ1-3; d_call: .; cdr3_aa: CASSLRGRAGSHTGNTIYF; cdr3_nt: TGTGCCAGCAGCCTCCGAGGAAGGGCAGGGAGTCACACTGGAAACACCATATATTTT
v_call: TRBV7-9; clone_size: .; j_call: TRBJ2-3; d_call: .; cdr3_aa: CASLGDARGSTDTQYF; cdr3_nt: TGTGCCAGCTTGGGGGATGCGAGGGGGAGCACAGATACGCAGTATTTT
v_call: TRBV5-4; clone_size: few; j_call: TRBJ1-3; d_call: TRBD1; cdr3_aa: CASSQGQGYNAGNTIYF; cdr3_nt: TGTGCCAGCAGCCAGGGACAGGGGTACAACGCTGGAAACACCATATATTTT
v_call: TRBV10-2; clone_size: few; j_call: TRBJ2-7; d_call: .; cdr3_aa: CASSPSSYEQYF; cdr3_nt: TGCGCCAGCAGCCCCAGCTCCTACGAGCAGTACTTC
v_call: TRBV19; clone_size: once; j_call: TRBJ1-1; d_call: .; cdr3_aa: CASRAPHRVGDTEAFF; cdr3_nt: TGTGCCAGTAGAGCCCCGCACAGGGTCGGGGACACTGAAGCTTTCTTT
v_call: TRBV6-1; clone_size: .; j_call: TRBJ2-6; d_call: .; cdr3_aa: CASSEVGARSSGANVLTF; cdr3_nt: TGTGCCAGCAGTGAAGTCGGGGCCCGAAGCTCTGGGGCCAACGTCCTGACTTTC
v_call: TRBV27; clone_size: .; j_call: TRBJ2-1; d_call: .; cdr3_aa: CATGPGPMYEQFF; cdr3_nt: TGTGCCACCGGACCGGGACCTATGTATGAGCAGTTCTTC
v_call: TRBV6-1; clone_size: few; j_call: TRBJ1-5; d_call: .; cdr3_aa: CASSGLVNSNQPQHF; cdr3_nt: TGTGCCAGCAGTGGGTTAGTAAATAGCAATCAGCCCCAGCATTTT
v_call: TRBV5-1; clone_size: once; j_call: TRBJ1-4; d_call: .; cdr3_aa: CASSLAQGEKLFF; cdr3_nt: TGCGCCAGCAGCTTGGCCCAGGGGGAAAAACTGTTTTTT
v_call: TRBV19; clone_size: .; j_call: TRBJ1-2; d_call: TRBD1; cdr3_aa: CASIHTGGVYGYTF; cdr3_nt: TGTGCCAGTATACATACAGGGGGGGTCTATGGCTACACCTTC
v_call: TRBV2; clone_size: .; j_call: TRBJ2-1; d_call: .; cdr3_aa: CASSDVDVGGNEQFF; cdr3_nt: TGTGCCAGCAGTGATGTCGATGTAGGGGGGAATGAGCAGTTCTTC